The 10 T cell receptor beta chains in this list originate from one sample, sequenced in a study of T cell responses to AZD1222 COVID-19 vaccine. This table comes from immunoSEQ multiplex PCR, and its TCRdb copy is limited to in-frame clones, with some not included. The sample lists approximately 74,000 clones, roughly 89% occurring once. Here the sequenced sample was peripheral blood, taken on day 0 of AZD1222 vaccination. The receptors stem from an adult in good health.

The genes are TRBV9 and TRBJ1-1; 8 nucleotides line up with TRBD1. This CDR3 comprises 17 residues. Trimming removed 0 bases from V and 4 bases from J; junction bases left unmatched: 11. Germline CDR1 and CDR2: SGDLS and YYNGEE. The CDR3 region is CASSVAFGQGAGTEAFF. CDR3 nucleotides: TGTGCCAGCAGCGTAGCCTTTGGGCAGGGGGCGGGCACTGAAGCTTTCTTT. The whole variable domain, remainder taken from reference TRBV9 and TRBJ1-1, is DSGVTQTPKHLITATGQRVTLRCSPRSGDLSVYWYQQSLDQGLQFLIQYYNGEERAKGNILERFSAQQFPDLHSELNLSSLELGDSALYFCASSVAFGQGAGTEAFFGQGTRLTVV.

V is TRBV7-2 and J is TRBJ1-1; no definite D call. The ends were cut back, 1 base at V and 7 bases at J, with 13 bases in the middle. This CDR3 spans 14 amino acids. The V gene's germline CDR1 is SGHTA and CDR2 FQGNSA. CDR3: CASSLGLVGNEAFF. The CDR3 DNA follows: TGTGCCAGCAGCTTAGGATTGGTGGGGAATGAAGCTTTCTTT.

The CDR3 coding sequence is TGTGCCAGCAGCTCGAGACTAGCGGGAGACCCAGAGACCCAGTACTTC. Residues: CASSSRLAGDPETQYF. V is TRBV7-2 and J is TRBJ2-5, with 12 bases lining up with TRBD2. CDR3 length: 16 residues. Germline CDR1 reads SGHTA; CDR2 reads FQGNSA. Germline trimming cut 4 bases from V and 4 bases from J; bases unmatched to any gene: 7.

The genes are TRBV29-1 and TRBJ1-2; 7 bases line up with TRBD1. Germline V gene sequence: CDR1 SQVTM, CDR2 ANQGSEA. The CDR3 covers 12 residues. V gave up 7 bases and J gave up 4 bases; unmatched junction bases: 6. CDR3 bases: TGCAGCGCTGACAGGGCCCTCTATGGCTACACCTTC. Protein: CSADRALYGYTF.

This clone appeared a single time. The chain combines TRBV5-1 with TRBJ2-2, with 12 nucleotides matching TRBD2. From germline, CDR1 is SGHRS and CDR2 YFSETQ. The ends lost 4 bases at V and 3 bases at J; junction bases unmatched: 13. The CDR3 has 19 amino acids. The CDR3 sequence: CASSAQLAGGSVDTGELFF. The CDR3 DNA reads as TGCGCCAGCAGCGCACAACTAGCGGGAGGCTCGGTGGACACCGGGGAGCTGTTTTTT.

The chain uses TRBV6-5 and TRBJ2-5, with 10 bases identical to TRBD1. The V segment lost 7 bases and the J segment 4 bases; nucleotides outside the gene matches: 3. This CDR3 is built from 13 residues. In germline, CDR1 is MNHEY, CDR2 SVGAGI. CDR3 region: CASKTGGAETQYF. DNA of the CDR3: TGTGCCAGCAAGACAGGGGGCGCAGAGACCCAGTACTTC.

By frequency in the sample, this clone is medium-sized. The chain recombines TRBV7-2 with TRBJ1-2, with a weak D call TRBD1 (6 bases). The CDR3 sequence is 14 residues long. Trimming removed 0 bases at V and 8 bases at J, with 13 bases between. Germline CDR1 reads SGHTA; CDR2 reads FQGNSA. The CDR3 nucleotides read TGTGCCAGCAGCTTAGCGCACAGGGTCTTGGGCTACACCTTC. The encoded protein is CASSLAHRVLGYTF.

This chain links TRBV28 with TRBJ2-1; either TRBD1 or TRBD2 may supply D (5 bases each). The germline V and J ends were trimmed by 5 bases and 6 bases, with 8 bases remaining between them. Germline values: CDR1 MDHEN, CDR2 SYDVKM. The CDR3 is 12 amino acids. The CDR3 reads CASSRGTNEQFF. DNA of the CDR3: TGTGCCAGCAGTCGTGGGACCAATGAGCAGTTCTTC.

The CDR3 DNA reads as TGTGCCAGCAGTTTACAGGGCAATGGCTACACCTTC. Translation gives CASSLQGNGYTF. This rearrangement joins TRBV2 to TRBJ1-2; tentative D call: TRBD1 (6 bases). Looked up from germline, CDR1 is SNHLY and CDR2 is FYNNEI. Trimming removed 5 bases at V and 6 bases at J, with 10 bases between. The CDR3 contains 12 residues.

The rearrangement links TRBV6-6 to TRBJ1-1; 7 bases match TRBD1. Germline lookup yields CDR1 MNHNY and CDR2 SVGAGI (reference sequence). V lost 5 bases, J lost 2 bases, and 5 bases stayed unmatched. CDR3 length: 14 amino acids. The CDR3, as DNA: TGTGCCAGCAGTCCCGACAGGGCTAACACTGAAGCTTTCTTT. Translation: CASSPDRANTEAFF.